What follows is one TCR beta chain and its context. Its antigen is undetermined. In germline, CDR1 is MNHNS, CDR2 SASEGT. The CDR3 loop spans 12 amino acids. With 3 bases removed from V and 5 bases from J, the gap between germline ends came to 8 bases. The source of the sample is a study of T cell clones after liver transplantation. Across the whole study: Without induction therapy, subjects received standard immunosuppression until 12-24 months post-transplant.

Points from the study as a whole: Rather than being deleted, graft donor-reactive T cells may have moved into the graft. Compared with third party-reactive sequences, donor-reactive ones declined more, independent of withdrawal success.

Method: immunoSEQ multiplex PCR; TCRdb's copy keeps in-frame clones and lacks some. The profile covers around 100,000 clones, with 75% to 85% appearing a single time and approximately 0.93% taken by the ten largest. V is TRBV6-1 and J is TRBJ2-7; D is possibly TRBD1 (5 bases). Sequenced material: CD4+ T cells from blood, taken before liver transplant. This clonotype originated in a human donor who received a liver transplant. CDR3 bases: TGTGCCAGCAGTGAGCAGGGTCACGAGCAGTACTTC. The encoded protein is CASSEQGHEQYF.